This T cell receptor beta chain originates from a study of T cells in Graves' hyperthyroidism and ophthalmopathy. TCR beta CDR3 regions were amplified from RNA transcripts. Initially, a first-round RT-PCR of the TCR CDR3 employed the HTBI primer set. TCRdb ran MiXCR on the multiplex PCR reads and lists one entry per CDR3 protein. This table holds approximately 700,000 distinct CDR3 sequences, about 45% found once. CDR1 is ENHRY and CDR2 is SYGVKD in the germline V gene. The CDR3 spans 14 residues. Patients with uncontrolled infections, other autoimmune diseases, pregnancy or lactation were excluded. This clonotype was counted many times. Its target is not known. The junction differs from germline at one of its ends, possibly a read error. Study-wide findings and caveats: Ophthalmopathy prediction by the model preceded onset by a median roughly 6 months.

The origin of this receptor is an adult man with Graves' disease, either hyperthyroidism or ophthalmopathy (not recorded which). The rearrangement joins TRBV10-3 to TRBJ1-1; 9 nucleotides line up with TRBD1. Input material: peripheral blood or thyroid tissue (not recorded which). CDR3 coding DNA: TGTGCCATCACTGAGGACAGGGGGAACACTGAAGCTTTCTTT. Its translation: CAITEDRGNTEAFF.